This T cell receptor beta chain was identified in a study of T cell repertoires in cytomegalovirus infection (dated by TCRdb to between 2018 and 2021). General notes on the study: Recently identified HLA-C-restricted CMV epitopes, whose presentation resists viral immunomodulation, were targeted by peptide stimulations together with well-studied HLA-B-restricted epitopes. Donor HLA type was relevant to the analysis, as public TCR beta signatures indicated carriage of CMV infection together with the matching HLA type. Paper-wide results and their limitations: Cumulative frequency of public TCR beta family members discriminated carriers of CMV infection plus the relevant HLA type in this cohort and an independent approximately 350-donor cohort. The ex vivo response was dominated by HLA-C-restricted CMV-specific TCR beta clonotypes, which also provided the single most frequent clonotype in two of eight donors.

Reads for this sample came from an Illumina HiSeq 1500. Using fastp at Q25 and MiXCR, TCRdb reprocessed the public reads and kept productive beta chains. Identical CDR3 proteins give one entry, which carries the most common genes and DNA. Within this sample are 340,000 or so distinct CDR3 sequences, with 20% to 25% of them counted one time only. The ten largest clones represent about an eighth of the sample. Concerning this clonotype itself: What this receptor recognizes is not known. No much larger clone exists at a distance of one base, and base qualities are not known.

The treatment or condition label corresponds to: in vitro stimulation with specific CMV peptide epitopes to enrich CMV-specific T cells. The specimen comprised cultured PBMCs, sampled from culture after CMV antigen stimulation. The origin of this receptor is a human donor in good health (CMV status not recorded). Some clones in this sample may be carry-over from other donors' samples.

The CDR3 protein is CASSWAGGGLSTEAFF. The bases read TGTGCCAGCAGTTGGGCAGGGGGCGGTTTGAGCACTGAAGCTTTCTTT. The sequence links TRBV28 to TRBJ1-1; TRBD1 aligns with 8 central bases. The germline V gene supplies CDR1 MDHEN and CDR2 SYDVKM. Germline trimming: 4 bases from V, 4 bases from J; junction bases outside gene matches: 11. The CDR3 covers 16 residues, taking in both the cysteine and the phenylalanine. Left in the record is the CDR3 DNA by itself, 48 bases read in frame from the first base.